Listed here are 27 T cell receptor beta chains from one sample, sequenced in a study of blood T cell repertoires in COVID-19. Measured with immunoSEQ multiplex PCR; TCRdb has only the in-frame clones, and not every one. Found here are roughly 330,000 clones, 89% of them singletons; the top ten hold 5% to 7.5%. Sample: peripheral blood. Receptor source: a man aged 18 to 30 who had recovered from COVID-19.

V usage is TRBV7-8 and J usage is TRBJ2-1, with 7 bases matching TRBD2. The CDR3 totals 15 residues. Germline-derived CDR1 and CDR2 are SGHVS and FQNEAQ. V was clipped by 3 bases and J by 6 bases; unmatched bases: 8. CDR3: CASSFPAGLVNEQFF. For the CDR3, the DNA is TGTGCCAGCAGCTTCCCAGCGGGACTCGTCAATGAGCAGTTCTTC.

The chain is built from TRBV2 and TRBJ1-2; D gene ambiguous. V gave up 7 bases and J gave up 3 bases, with 18 bases separating them. The CDR3 spans 15 residues. Germline V gene sequence: CDR1 SNHLY, CDR2 FYNNEI. CDR3 sequence (DNA): TGTGCCAGCATCCCCAGGCCGACGGGAGACTATGGCTACACCTTC. Translation gives CASIPRPTGDYGYTF.

This chain connects TRBV5-1 to TRBJ2-7, with 8 bases fitting TRBD2. The trim removed 4 bases at V and 4 bases at J, leaving 16 bases unmatched. The CDR3 extends over 17 amino acids. Germline V gene sequence: CDR1 SGHRS, CDR2 YFSETQ. The CDR3 region has the DNA TGCGCCAGCAGCCCAGGACTAGCCGGAGAATATTGGTACGAGCAGTACTTC. Translated, it gives CASSPGLAGEYWYEQYF.

This clone was seen a single time. This chain connects TRBV10-3 to TRBJ1-1; D possibly corresponds to TRBD1 (6 bases). CDR3 length: 15 amino acids. V gave up 0 bases and J gave up 5 bases, with 13 bases separating them. Germline V lookup: CDR1 ENHRY, CDR2 SYGVKD. The CDR3 nucleotides are TGTGCCATCAGTGAGTCCGGGGGGCGAGGTACTGAAGCTTTCTTT. Encoded protein: CAISESGGRGTEAFF.

The chain uses TRBV19 and TRBJ2-7, with 7 bases matching TRBD1. After removal of 5 bases from V and 0 bases from J, the junction contained 7 bases not matched to a gene. Germline values: CDR1 LNHDA, CDR2 SQIVND (reference sequence). This CDR3 has 15 amino acids. The CDR3 spells CASSPVGQISYEQYF. The CDR3 DNA sequence: TGTGCCAGTAGTCCGGTGGGACAGATCTCCTACGAGCAGTACTTC.

This clone was picked up one time. This chain links TRBV7-8 with TRBJ2-1, with a weak D call TRBD2 (6 bases). CDR1 SGHVS and CDR2 FQNEAQ come from the germline V gene. Trimming shortened V by 5 bases and J by 4 bases, and 12 bases separated the two germline ends. This CDR3 region has 14 residues. The CDR3 DNA sequence: TGTGCCAGCAGCCCCTCGGGAGCGTACAATGAGCAGTTCTTC. Translated: CASSPSGAYNEQFF. The variable domain in full, with the rest retrieved from reference TRBV7-8 and TRBJ2-1, is GAGVSQSPRYKVAKRGQDVALRCDPISGHVSLFWYQQALGQGPEFLTYFQNEAQLDKSGLPSDRFFAERPEGSVSTLKIQRTQQEDSAVYLCASSPSGAYNEQFFGPGTRLTVL.

The rearrangement links TRBV9 to TRBJ2-7; 8 positions agree with TRBD2. The CDR3 is 14 amino acids. V lost 0 bases, J lost 7 bases, and 6 bases stayed unmatched. CDR1 is SGDLS, CDR2 YYNGEE, per germline. CDR3 nucleotide sequence: TGTGCCAGCAGCGTAGACGGGAGGGCGAAGGAGCAGTACTTC. Encoded protein: CASSVDGRAKEQYF.

The chain joins TRBV28 to TRBJ1-1, with a weak D call TRBD1 (5 bases). V gave up 2 bases and J gave up 1 base, with 11 bases separating them. The CDR3 has 15 residues. Germline assignment: CDR1 MDHEN and CDR2 SYDVKM. CDR3 nucleotides: TGTGCCAGCAGTTTAGCCCGACAGACGAACACTGAAGCTTTCTTT. It encodes CASSLARQTNTEAFF.

The chain links TRBV6-5 to TRBJ1-1; 7 nucleotides match TRBD1. The CDR3 has 14 residues. From germline, CDR1 is MNHEY and CDR2 SVGAGI. Unmatched junction bases numbered 8, after V lost 5 bases and J lost 5 bases. The CDR3 here is CASSHHRQGTEAFF. Written as DNA, the CDR3 is TGTGCCAGCAGTCACCATCGACAGGGTACTGAAGCTTTCTTT.

This chain links TRBV12-3 or TRBV12-4 with TRBJ2-3; the D gene is possibly TRBD2 (6 bases). Between the trimmed V and J ends, which lost 5 bases and 5 bases, there was a span of 8 bases. This CDR3 spans 12 amino acids. CDR3 amino acids: CASSQAGDTQYF. CDR3 nucleotides: TGTGCCAGCAGTCAAGCGGGAGATACGCAGTATTTT.

The chain recombines TRBV7-3 with TRBJ2-5; 15 nucleotides align to TRBD2. Germline CDR1 and CDR2: SGHTA and FQGTGA. V shed 4 bases, J shed 5 bases, and the junction held 5 bases outside the gene matches. The CDR3 is 16 amino acids. CDR3 sequence: CASSSPGLAGGETQYF. CDR3 bases: TGTGCCAGCAGCTCCCCGGGACTAGCGGGAGGTGAGACCCAGTACTTC.

The chain recombines TRBV6-5 with TRBJ1-6; a weak D match, TRBD1 (5 bases). Trimming took 8 bases from V and 8 from J, leaving 16 bases between them. The CDR3 runs 14 residues. In germline, CDR1 is MNHEY, CDR2 SVGAGI. DNA for the CDR3: TGTGCCAGCGGCCTAACAGGAATCGATTCACCCCTCCACTTT. The encoded protein is CASGLTGIDSPLHF.

V is TRBV10-2 and J is TRBJ2-7; a weak D match, TRBD1 (5 bases). The CDR3 loop spans 14 amino acids. V lost 2 bases and J 3 bases, leaving 11 bases between the germline ends. CDR1 and CDR2 (germline): WSHSY, SAAADI. CDR3 amino acids: CASSEITGRYEQYF. The CDR3 DNA reads as TGCGCCAGCAGTGAGATCACAGGCCGCTACGAGCAGTACTTC.

V is TRBV27 and J is TRBJ2-7, with D perhaps matching TRBD1 (5 bases). Germline V gene sequence: CDR1 MNHEY, CDR2 SMNVEV (reference sequence). CDR3 size: 15 residues. V lost 6 bases and J lost 1, with 16 bases in between. The CDR3 DNA sequence: TGTGCCAGCAGGCCCCCCGAGACAGAGTCCTACGAGCAGTACTTC. As protein: CASRPPETESYEQYF.

The chain employs TRBV11-2 and TRBJ2-1; tentative D call: TRBD1 (5 bases). The CDR3 is 15 residues long. The V and J ends lost 5 bases and 0 bases respectively, with 11 bases between them. Germline CDR1 reads SGHAT; CDR2 reads FQNNGV. CDR3 in amino acids: CASSPGISSYNEQFF. For the CDR3, the DNA is TGTGCCAGCAGCCCAGGGATTAGCTCCTACAATGAGCAGTTCTTC. The full variable domain, completed using reference TRBV11-2 and TRBJ2-1, is EAGVAQSPRYKIIEKRQSVAFWCNPISGHATLYWYQQILGQGPKLLIQFQNNGVVDDSQLPKDRFSAERLKGVDSTLKIQPAKLEDSAVYLCASSPGISSYNEQFFGPGTRLTVL.

The chain recombines TRBV30 with TRBJ2-3; D is possibly TRBD2 (5 bases). Germline CDR1 is GTSNPN and CDR2 is SVGIG (reference sequence). Trimming stripped 5 bases from V and 2 bases from J, with 17 bases between. The CDR3 is made up of 15 amino acids. The CDR3 protein is CAWCQTTPLTDTQYF. The CDR3 DNA follows: TGTGCCTGGTGTCAGACTACACCTCTCACAGATACGCAGTATTTT.

This sequence joins TRBV12-3 or TRBV12-4 and TRBJ1-1; D might be TRBD1 (6 bases). V was cut by 1 base and J by 11 bases, with 14 bases left in between. This CDR3 spans 13 amino acids. The DNA of the CDR3 is TGTGCCAGCAGTTTAGAAGCAGGGGCAGGTGCTTTCTTT. Amino acids: CASSLEAGAGAFF.

The rearrangement uses TRBV13 and TRBJ2-3; TRBD2 matches at 8 bases. CDR1 is PRHDT and CDR2 is FYEKMQ in the germline V gene (reference sequence). V dropped 2 bases and J dropped 0; count of bases not matched to a gene: 4. This CDR3 comprises 16 residues. CDR3 sequence: CASSLSGGASTDTQYF. CDR3 sequence (DNA): TGTGCCAGCAGCTTAAGCGGGGGTGCTAGCACAGATACGCAGTATTTT. The full variable domain, its missing parts supplied by reference TRBV13 and TRBJ2-3, is AAGVIQSPRHLIKEKRETATLKCYPIPRHDTVYWYQQGPGQDPQFLISFYEKMQSDKGSIPDRFSAQQFSDYHSELNMSSLELGDSALYFCASSLSGGASTDTQYFGPGTRLTVL.

The chain recombines TRBV6-5 with TRBJ2-5; 8 bases fit TRBD1. V shed 8 bases, J shed 7 bases, and the junction held 12 bases outside the gene matches. This CDR3 contains 14 residues. Germline CDR1 and CDR2: MNHEY and SVGAGI. The CDR3 sequence: CASEDRVGGGTQYF. CDR3 DNA sequence: TGTGCCAGCGAGGACAGGGTTGGGGGCGGGACCCAGTACTTC.

The V and J genes are TRBV6-6 and TRBJ2-7, with 13 bases aligning to TRBD2. Germline V gene lookup returns CDR1 MNHNY and CDR2 SVGAGI (reference sequence). This CDR3 has 15 amino acids. V was pared by 5 bases and J by 2 bases, with 3 bases of the junction left unmatched. This CDR3 is CASSPGLAGTYEQYF. CDR3 nucleotide sequence: TGTGCCAGCAGTCCGGGACTAGCGGGAACCTACGAGCAGTACTTC.

This chain connects TRBV6-5 to TRBJ1-4; a possible D gene is TRBD1 (6 bases). The CDR3 extends over 15 amino acids. Germline CDR1 MNHEY, CDR2 SVGAGI. V lost 0 bases, J lost 7 bases, and 12 bases lay in between. The CDR3 loop reads CASSYSGGGSEKLFF. Written as DNA, the CDR3 is TGTGCCAGCAGTTACTCGGGGGGCGGGAGTGAAAAACTGTTTTTT.

This clone was seen more than once but under ten times. This chain links TRBV4-2 with TRBJ1-5; the D is unclear. The CDR3 extends over 16 amino acids. V dropped 5 bases and J dropped 1 base, with 15 bases sitting between them. The germline V gene encodes CDR1 LGHNA and CDR2 YNFKEQ. Here the CDR3 DNA reads TGTGCCAGCAGCTACCAAAATGAGGGCAGCAATCAGCCCCAGCATTTT. Amino acid sequence: CASSYQNEGSNQPQHF.

The rearrangement links TRBV7-6 to TRBJ2-7, with 7 nucleotides matching TRBD1. The CDR3 loop spans 14 amino acids. V shed 3 bases and J 5 bases; nucleotides not matched to a gene: 7. Germline assignment: CDR1 SGHVS and CDR2 FNYEAQ. The CDR3 is CASSFNPGTDEQYF. The DNA of the CDR3 is TGTGCCAGCAGCTTCAACCCGGGGACAGACGAGCAGTACTTC.

The rearrangement joins TRBV7-9 to TRBJ2-7; 10 positions match TRBD2. Unmatched junction bases numbered 4, after V lost 4 bases and J lost 7 bases. The germline V gene has CDR1 SEHNR and CDR2 FQNEAQ (reference sequence). The CDR3 runs to 13 residues. The CDR3 nucleotides read TGTGCCAGCAGCTATGGGACTAGCGATGAGCAGTACTTC. This encodes CASSYGTSDEQYF. The complete variable domain, with remaining parts taken from reference TRBV7-9 and TRBJ2-7, reads DTGVSQNPRHKITKRGQNVTFRCDPISEHNRLYWYRQTLGQGPEFLTYFQNEAQLEKSRLLSDRFSAERPKGSFSTLEIQRTEQGDSAMYLCASSYGTSDEQYFGPGTRLTVT.

This clone was detected only once. The gene calls are TRBV7-6 and TRBJ2-7, with D possibly matching TRBD1 (5 bases). CDR1 is SGHVS, CDR2 FNYEAQ, per germline. Between the trimmed V and J ends, which lost 1 base and 3 bases, there was a span of 7 bases. The CDR3 contains 13 residues. CDR3: CASSLDDSYEQYF. In DNA form, the CDR3 reads TGTGCCAGCAGCTTAGATGACAGCTACGAGCAGTACTTC. Together with reference TRBV7-6 and TRBJ2-7, the CDR3 gives the full variable domain: GAGVSQSPRYKVTKRGQDVALRCDPISGHVSLYWYRQALGQGPEFLTYFNYEAQQDKSGLPNDRFSAERPEGSISTLTIQRTEQRDSAMYRCASSLDDSYEQYFGPGTRLTVT.

The rearrangement uses TRBV10-3 and TRBJ2-3; D unclear. The CDR3 is made up of 11 amino acids. The germline V gene has CDR1 ENHRY and CDR2 SYGVKD. V gave up 8 bases and J gave up 3 bases, with 6 bases separating them. The DNA of the CDR3 is TGTGCCATCCGTCAGACAGATACGCAGTATTTT. Amino acids: CAIRQTDTQYF.

The chain carries TRBV19 and TRBJ1-5; 9 positions match TRBD1. J was trimmed by 2 bases and V by 5 bases; bases with no gene match: 10. The germline V gene has CDR1 LNHDA and CDR2 SQIVND (reference sequence). The CDR3 has 17 amino acids. This CDR3 is CASSVFDRGGGNQPQHF. The CDR3 DNA follows: TGTGCCAGTAGTGTATTTGACAGGGGGGGTGGCAATCAGCCCCAGCATTTT.